The TCR beta chain under discussion was sequenced for a study of shared clonotypes between healthy human individuals. Per germline, CDR1 LGHNA and CDR2 YNFKEQ. The CDR3 totals 15 residues. The V end was cut by 0 bases, the J end by 5 bases, with 13 bases between. About this clone: Its specificity is not known.

Authors' analysis steps: Filtering differed since immunoSEQ provided only junctions, with no quality scores. Assay used: immunoSEQ multiplex PCR; TCRdb lists only in-frame clones, some missing. The DNA gave D and trimming, while V, J and clone size come from that table. The sample lists over 1.4 million clones; roughly 96% were seen once. CD4+ cells were split into CD45RA+ naive and CD45RA-negative memory subsets. Study results and limitations: Only blood samples were collected, and tissue repertoires likely differ.

This chain joins TRBV4-2 and TRBJ1-2; D remains ambiguous. The origin of this receptor is a young man in good health. The sample comprised naive CD4+ T cells sorted from blood. Regarding subset: CD45RA+ positively selected. The CDR3 is CASSQDFSGDYGYTF. The CDR3 nucleotides read TGTGCCAGCAGCCAAGATTTTAGCGGGGATTATGGCTACACCTTC.